This T cell receptor (beta chain) was captured in a study of blood T cell repertoires in COVID-19. Overall study context: Sample material is recorded as cDNA or gDNA derived from T cells, B-cell-depleted T cells, or PBMCs.

V dropped 5 bases and J dropped 3; count of bases not matched to a gene: 10. The CDR3 covers 15 residues. CDR1 is SGDLS and CDR2 is YYNGEE in the germline V gene. Participants were aged about 18 to 89 years from about two dozen US areas. Participant reports of clinical history set cohort assignment. Produced via immunoSEQ multiplex PCR; TCRdb's table is partial and in-frame only. The data hold approximately 220,000 clones, with 83% observed a single time. This clone has just a few counts. Sequencing used PBMCs or T cells enriched from blood (not recorded which). The gene calls are TRBV9 and TRBJ1-1, with 7 bases that match TRBD1. This TCR was sampled from a woman in her forties or fifties who had been exposed to COVID-19. CDR3 sequence (DNA): TGTGCCAGCAGTCAACTGGCCCAGGGGGACACTGAAGCTTTCTTT. It is translated as CASSQLAQGDTEAFF.